This is a list of T cell receptor beta chains from one sample in a study of cytomegalovirus exposure and HLA in healthy donors. Clones were read by immunoSEQ multiplex PCR, and TCRdb kept only the in-frame ones, dropping some. The profile shows 130,000 or so clones, over 60% of them singletons. What was sequenced was PBMCs. These receptors were taken from a man aged 18 to 30 in good health and CMV-seronegative. The CDR3 runs from the conserved cysteine through the conserved F or W. Each record gives: J gene, CDR3 length, V gene, clone size, D gene, CDR3 protein, CDR3 DNA. A D gene is named only where the DNA matches it firmly. Some rows mark clone size as missing; the rest say once, few, many or name a class of expanded clone.

j_gene: TRBJ2-7; len: 14; v_gene: TRBV18; abundance: -; d_gene: -; CDR3aa: CASSPRQGRDEQYF; CDR3nt: TGTGCCAGCTCACCTCGGCAGGGGAGGGACGAGCAGTACTTC
j_gene: TRBJ2-1; len: 15; v_gene: TRBV10-1; abundance: -; d_gene: TRBD1; CDR3aa: CASSSLGTAYNEQFF; CDR3nt: TGCGCCAGCAGCTCTCTCGGGACAGCTTACAATGAGCAGTTCTTC
j_gene: TRBJ1-1; len: 16; v_gene: TRBV5-6; abundance: -; d_gene: TRBD1; CDR3aa: CASSADRGRPNTEAFF; CDR3nt: TGTGCCAGCAGCGCGGACAGGGGGCGGCCGAACACTGAAGCTTTCTTT
j_gene: TRBJ2-1; len: 15; v_gene: TRBV7-2; abundance: -; d_gene: -; CDR3aa: CASSFVALPYNEQFF; CDR3nt: TGTGCCAGCAGCTTCGTAGCCTTACCCTACAATGAGCAGTTCTTC
j_gene: TRBJ2-3; len: 15; v_gene: TRBV5-1; abundance: -; d_gene: -; CDR3aa: CASRIRTGGSDTQYF; CDR3nt: TGCGCCAGCAGAATCAGGACCGGGGGATCAGATACGCAGTATTTT
j_gene: TRBJ2-2; len: 14; v_gene: TRBV25-1; abundance: -; d_gene: -; CDR3aa: CASRQGRNTGELFF; CDR3nt: TGTGCCAGCAGACAGGGAAGGAACACCGGGGAGCTGTTTTTT
j_gene: TRBJ1-6; len: 15; v_gene: TRBV28; abundance: -; d_gene: TRBD1; CDR3aa: CASSRDRGLNSPLHF; CDR3nt: TGTGCCAGCAGCCGCGACAGGGGGCTAAATTCACCCCTCCACTTT
j_gene: TRBJ2-1; len: 18; v_gene: TRBV6-1; abundance: -; d_gene: TRBD1; CDR3aa: CASSEIVQGASLYNEQFF; CDR3nt: TGTGCCAGCAGTGAAATTGTACAGGGGGCAAGTTTATACAATGAGCAGTTCTTC
j_gene: TRBJ2-7; len: 14; v_gene: TRBV5-6; abundance: -; d_gene: -; CDR3aa: CASSPRVRTYEQYF; CDR3nt: TGTGCCAGCAGCCCCCGGGTCAGAACCTACGAGCAGTACTTC
j_gene: TRBJ2-6; len: 16; v_gene: TRBV6-6; abundance: -; d_gene: -; CDR3aa: CASSQHRASGANVLTF; CDR3nt: TGTGCCAGCAGCCAACACAGGGCCTCTGGGGCCAACGTCCTGACTTTC
j_gene: TRBJ2-1; len: 16; v_gene: TRBV7-9; abundance: -; d_gene: -; CDR3aa: CASSLLVTGAYNEQFF; CDR3nt: TGTGCCAGCAGCTTACTTGTGACTGGAGCCTACAATGAGCAGTTCTTC
j_gene: TRBJ2-7; len: 18; v_gene: TRBV5-6; abundance: -; d_gene: TRBD2; CDR3aa: CASSILHLAGGYTYEQYF; CDR3nt: TGTGCCAGCAGCATCCTACATCTAGCGGGGGGCTATACCTACGAGCAGTACTTC
j_gene: TRBJ2-3; len: 14; v_gene: TRBV7-2; abundance: -; d_gene: TRBD2; CDR3aa: CASSISGATDTQYF; CDR3nt: TGTGCCAGCAGCATCAGCGGGGCCACAGATACGCAGTATTTT
j_gene: TRBJ2-3; len: 13; v_gene: TRBV28; abundance: -; d_gene: -; CDR3aa: CASSPGLGITQYF; CDR3nt: TGTGCCAGCAGTCCCGGTCTCGGGATTACGCAGTATTTT
j_gene: TRBJ2-7; len: 13; v_gene: TRBV6-1; abundance: -; d_gene: -; CDR3aa: CASSSAISYEQYF; CDR3nt: TGTGCCAGCAGTTCAGCGATATCCTACGAGCAGTACTTC
j_gene: TRBJ2-1; len: 15; v_gene: TRBV6-6; abundance: -; d_gene: -; CDR3aa: CASTLRTGDYNEQFF; CDR3nt: TGTGCCAGCACCCTGAGAACAGGCGACTACAATGAGCAGTTCTTC
j_gene: TRBJ2-3; len: 13; v_gene: TRBV10-1; abundance: -; d_gene: -; CDR3aa: CAAGYHVTDTRYF; CDR3nt: TGCGCCGCAGGCTATCACGTCACAGATACGCGGTATTTT
j_gene: TRBJ2-7; len: 13; v_gene: TRBV18; abundance: -; d_gene: -; CDR3aa: CASSRNRDTEQYF; CDR3nt: TGTGCCAGCTCACGGAACAGGGATACGGAGCAGTACTTC
j_gene: TRBJ2-1; len: 13; v_gene: TRBV14; abundance: -; d_gene: -; CDR3aa: CASSQVVQNEQFF; CDR3nt: TGTGCCAGCAGCCAAGTTGTCCAGAATGAGCAGTTCTTC
j_gene: TRBJ2-7; len: 14; v_gene: TRBV14; abundance: -; d_gene: TRBD1; CDR3aa: CASSQGQGVYEQYF; CDR3nt: TGTGCCAGCAGCCAAGGACAGGGTGTCTACGAGCAGTACTTC
j_gene: TRBJ1-1; len: 12; v_gene: TRBV7-9; abundance: -; d_gene: TRBD1; CDR3aa: CASSLSQGEEYF; CDR3nt: TGTGCCAGCAGCTTATCACAGGGGGAGGAATATTTT
j_gene: TRBJ2-5; len: 15; v_gene: TRBV5-6; abundance: -; d_gene: TRBD1; CDR3aa: CASSLPGQGSETQYF; CDR3nt: TGTGCCAGCAGCTTGCCAGGACAGGGGTCGGAGACCCAGTACTTC
j_gene: TRBJ2-3; len: 20; v_gene: TRBV7-6; abundance: -; d_gene: -; CDR3aa: CASSSTQGGGTHRGTDTQYF; CDR3nt: TGTGCCAGCAGCTCCACCCAAGGGGGGGGGACACACCGGGGCACAGATACGCAGTATTTT
j_gene: TRBJ1-2; len: 13; v_gene: TRBV6-1; abundance: -; d_gene: TRBD1; CDR3aa: CASSIGTDYGYTF; CDR3nt: TGTGCCAGCAGTATAGGGACAGACTATGGCTACACCTTC
j_gene: TRBJ2-3; len: 10; v_gene: TRBV29-1; abundance: -; d_gene: -; CDR3aa: CSTRRDTQYF; CDR3nt: TGCAGCACTCGGAGAGATACGCAGTATTTT
j_gene: TRBJ2-7; len: 17; v_gene: TRBV9; abundance: -; d_gene: TRBD2; CDR3aa: CASSVAREAGGLDEQYF; CDR3nt: TGTGCCAGCAGCGTAGCAAGGGAAGCGGGAGGACTAGACGAGCAGTACTTC
j_gene: TRBJ2-1; len: 16; v_gene: TRBV7-2; abundance: once; d_gene: TRBD2; CDR3aa: CASTPWAGGGYNEQFF; CDR3nt: TGTGCCAGCACCCCTTGGGCGGGGGGGGGCTACAATGAGCAGTTCTTC
j_gene: TRBJ2-1; len: 17; v_gene: TRBV2; abundance: -; d_gene: TRBD2; CDR3aa: CASSEGGFGRTYNEQFF; CDR3nt: TGTGCCAGCAGTGAAGGTGGGTTCGGGAGGACCTACAATGAGCAGTTCTTC
j_gene: TRBJ2-5; len: 15; v_gene: TRBV4-1; abundance: few; d_gene: -; CDR3aa: CASSQGLGGEETQYF; CDR3nt: TGCGCCAGCAGCCAAGGTTTGGGCGGGGAAGAGACCCAGTACTTC
j_gene: TRBJ2-4; len: 15; v_gene: TRBV2; abundance: once; d_gene: TRBD1; CDR3aa: CASRAGQGGKNIQYF; CDR3nt: TGTGCCAGCAGGGCGGGACAGGGCGGCAAAAACATTCAGTACTTC
j_gene: TRBJ1-5; len: 13; v_gene: TRBV6-6; abundance: once; d_gene: -; CDR3aa: CASSWAPSQPQHF; CDR3nt: TGTGCCAGCAGTTGGGCCCCATCCCAGCCCCAGCATTTT
j_gene: TRBJ1-1; len: 14; v_gene: TRBV30; abundance: -; d_gene: -; CDR3aa: CAWSVSLMNTEAFF; CDR3nt: TGTGCCTGGAGTGTGTCGCTAATGAACACTGAAGCTTTCTTT
j_gene: TRBJ1-2; len: 13; v_gene: TRBV6-1; abundance: -; d_gene: TRBD1; CDR3aa: CASSDRGVYGYTF; CDR3nt: TGTGCCAGCAGTGACAGGGGGGTCTATGGCTACACCTTC
j_gene: TRBJ1-2; len: 16; v_gene: TRBV5-6; abundance: -; d_gene: -; CDR3aa: CASSLAGRETNYGYTF; CDR3nt: TGTGCCAGCAGCTTGGCTGGCCGGGAAACTAACTATGGCTACACCTTC
j_gene: TRBJ2-2; len: 14; v_gene: TRBV4-1; abundance: -; d_gene: -; CDR3aa: CASSFREVSGELFF; CDR3nt: TGCGCCAGCAGCTTCAGGGAAGTTTCCGGGGAGCTGTTTTTT
j_gene: TRBJ2-5; len: 14; v_gene: TRBV5-6; abundance: -; d_gene: -; CDR3aa: CASSLDVGVETQYF; CDR3nt: TGTGCCAGCAGCTTGGATGTGGGAGTAGAGACCCAGTACTTC
j_gene: TRBJ2-1; len: 12; v_gene: TRBV10-3; abundance: -; d_gene: -; CDR3aa: CAISGTDNEQFF; CDR3nt: TGTGCCATCAGTGGAACAGACAATGAGCAGTTCTTC
j_gene: TRBJ2-2; len: 14; v_gene: TRBV9; abundance: -; d_gene: -; CDR3aa: CASSVARNTGELFF; CDR3nt: TGTGCCAGCAGCGTAGCGCGAAACACCGGGGAGCTGTTTTTT
j_gene: TRBJ2-1; len: 13; v_gene: TRBV19; abundance: -; d_gene: TRBD1; CDR3aa: CAPGQDSYNEQFF; CDR3nt: TGTGCCCCGGGACAGGACTCCTACAATGAGCAGTTCTTC
j_gene: TRBJ1-5; len: 14; v_gene: TRBV6-5; abundance: -; d_gene: -; CDR3aa: CASSYAGLGQPQHF; CDR3nt: TGTGCCAGCAGTTACGCGGGGCTTGGCCAGCCCCAGCATTTT
j_gene: TRBJ2-7; len: 15; v_gene: TRBV6-1; abundance: -; d_gene: TRBD2; CDR3aa: CASSRERGGSYEQYF; CDR3nt: TGTGCCAGCAGTCGTGAGCGGGGTGGGTCCTACGAGCAGTACTTC
j_gene: TRBJ2-2; len: 18; v_gene: TRBV1; abundance: -; d_gene: -; CDR3aa: CTSSTTTSGGRVGGELFF; CDR3nt: TGCACCAGCAGCACCACGACTAGCGGGGGGAGAGTGGGCGGGGAGCTGTTTTTT
j_gene: TRBJ1-1; len: 11; v_gene: TRBV27; abundance: -; d_gene: -; CDR3aa: CASRRDTEAFF; CDR3nt: TGTGCCAGCAGAAGAGACACTGAAGCTTTCTTT
j_gene: TRBJ2-2; len: 16; v_gene: TRBV4-1; abundance: -; d_gene: -; CDR3aa: CASSQEGGGRAGELFF; CDR3nt: TGCGCCAGCAGCCAAGAGGGAGGGGGTAGGGCCGGGGAGCTGTTTTTT
j_gene: TRBJ2-7; len: 16; v_gene: TRBV13; abundance: few; d_gene: TRBD1; CDR3aa: CASSPTGTAKSYEQYF; CDR3nt: TGTGCCAGCAGCCCCACCGGGACAGCAAAATCCTACGAGCAGTACTTC
j_gene: TRBJ2-5; len: 14; v_gene: TRBV6-5; abundance: -; d_gene: TRBD2; CDR3aa: CASSHREVGETQYF; CDR3nt: TGTGCCAGCAGCCACCGGGAGGTAGGAGAGACCCAGTACTTC
j_gene: TRBJ2-5; len: 15; v_gene: TRBV7-6; abundance: -; d_gene: TRBD2; CDR3aa: CASSYLAGGGETQYF; CDR3nt: TGTGCCAGCAGCTACTTAGCGGGAGGGGGTGAGACCCAGTACTTC
j_gene: TRBJ2-3; len: 14; v_gene: TRBV11-2; abundance: few; d_gene: -; CDR3aa: CASSPGTSTDTQYF; CDR3nt: TGTGCCAGCAGCCCCGGGACTAGCACAGATACGCAGTATTTT
j_gene: TRBJ2-1; len: 15; v_gene: TRBV4-1; abundance: -; d_gene: -; CDR3aa: CASSQGGGPYNEQFF; CDR3nt: TGCGCCAGCAGCCAAGGGGGGGGGCCCTACAATGAGCAGTTCTTC
j_gene: TRBJ2-3; len: 16; v_gene: TRBV7-9; abundance: -; d_gene: -; CDR3aa: CSSSLSRQGILDTQYF; CDR3nt: TGTTCCAGCAGCTTATCAAGGCAGGGGATTTTAGATACGCAGTATTTT
j_gene: TRBJ1-2; len: 13; v_gene: TRBV7-3; abundance: -; d_gene: TRBD1; CDR3aa: CASSLETGVGYTF; CDR3nt: TGTGCCAGCAGCTTAGAAACAGGGGTTGGCTACACCTTC
j_gene: TRBJ1-5; len: 15; v_gene: TRBV9; abundance: -; d_gene: -; CDR3aa: CASSVEGGINQPQHF; CDR3nt: TGTGCCAGCAGCGTAGAGGGAGGGATCAATCAGCCCCAGCATTTT
j_gene: TRBJ1-3; len: 13; v_gene: TRBV7-2; abundance: -; d_gene: -; CDR3aa: CASSRIPGDTIYF; CDR3nt: TGTGCCAGCAGCCGAATCCCCGGGGACACCATATATTTT
j_gene: TRBJ1-1; len: 14; v_gene: TRBV7-8; abundance: -; d_gene: -; CDR3aa: CASSSTGYGTEAFF; CDR3nt: TGTGCCAGCAGCTCTACAGGGTACGGCACTGAAGCTTTCTTT
j_gene: TRBJ1-5; len: 14; v_gene: TRBV19; abundance: once; d_gene: TRBD1; CDR3aa: CASSIDPGGQPQHF; CDR3nt: TGTGCCAGTAGTATAGACCCAGGGGGACAGCCCCAGCATTTT
j_gene: TRBJ1-2; len: 15; v_gene: TRBV6-1; abundance: -; d_gene: -; CDR3aa: CASSASTGTGFTYTF; CDR3nt: TGTGCCAGCAGTGCTTCGACCGGGACTGGATTTACCTACACCTTC
j_gene: TRBJ1-2; len: 15; v_gene: TRBV4-3; abundance: -; d_gene: TRBD1; CDR3aa: CASSQADREGYGYTF; CDR3nt: TGCGCCAGCAGCCAAGCGGACAGGGAAGGCTATGGCTACACCTTC
j_gene: TRBJ1-4; len: 15; v_gene: TRBV5-1; abundance: -; d_gene: TRBD1; CDR3aa: CASSALQGAGEKLFF; CDR3nt: TGCGCCAGCAGCGCCCTACAGGGGGCGGGTGAAAAACTGTTTTTT
j_gene: TRBJ2-3; len: 15; v_gene: TRBV11-2; abundance: few; d_gene: -; CDR3aa: CASSLGRLFPDTQYF; CDR3nt: TGTGCCAGCAGCTTGGGGCGGCTATTCCCAGATACGCAGTATTTT
j_gene: TRBJ1-1; len: 13; v_gene: TRBV9; abundance: once; d_gene: -; CDR3aa: CASSLGANTEAFF; CDR3nt: TGTGCCAGCAGCCTGGGGGCTAACACTGAAGCTTTCTTT